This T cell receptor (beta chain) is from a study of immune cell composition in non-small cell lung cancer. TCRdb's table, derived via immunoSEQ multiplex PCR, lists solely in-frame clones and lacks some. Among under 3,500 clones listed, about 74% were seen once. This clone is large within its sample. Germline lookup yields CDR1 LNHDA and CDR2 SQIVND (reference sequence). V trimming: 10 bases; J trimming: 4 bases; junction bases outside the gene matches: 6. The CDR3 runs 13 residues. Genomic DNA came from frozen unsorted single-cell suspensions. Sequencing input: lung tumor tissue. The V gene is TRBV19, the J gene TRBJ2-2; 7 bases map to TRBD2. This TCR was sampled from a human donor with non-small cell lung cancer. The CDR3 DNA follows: TGTGCCATTACCGGGACTACCACCGGGGAGCTGTTTTTT. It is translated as CAITGTTTGELFF.